These T cell receptor beta chains were read from a single sample in a study of HIV-infected patients and healthy controls. TCRdb recomputed calls from the 5' RACE reads with MiXCR, one row per CDR3 protein. This table holds more than 15,000 distinct CDR3 sequences, about 5.4% found once. The sequenced sample consisted of blood. These TCRs come from an adult in good health. CDR3s include the opening cysteine and the closing phenylalanine or tryptophan. Each record gives: V gene, CDR3 length, J gene, D gene, clone size, CDR3 protein, CDR3 DNA. The D gene is left open where the match is weak. The size field is filled for only some rows; it gives once, few, many or a size class.

V gene: TRBV27; CDR3 length: 12; J gene: TRBJ2-5; D gene: .; clone size: medium-sized; CDR3 protein: CASSPSGTTQYF; CDR3 DNA: TGTGCCAGCAGTCCCTCAGGGACGACCCAGTACTTC
V gene: TRBV20-1; CDR3 length: 13; J gene: TRBJ2-7; D gene: .; clone size: .; CDR3 protein: CSARETPPYEQYF; CDR3 DNA: TGCAGTGCTAGAGAAACCCCGCCCTACGAGCAGTACTTC
V gene: TRBV27; CDR3 length: 14; J gene: TRBJ1-1; D gene: .; clone size: many; CDR3 protein: CASSPLDPNTEAFF; CDR3 DNA: TGTGCCAGCAGCCCACTCGACCCCAACACTGAAGCTTTCTTT
V gene: TRBV18; CDR3 length: 15; J gene: TRBJ2-7; D gene: .; clone size: many; CDR3 protein: CASSPQGLSADEQYF; CDR3 DNA: TGTGCCAGCTCACCCCAGGGTCTATCAGCCGACGAGCAGTACTTC
V gene: TRBV20-1; CDR3 length: 13; J gene: TRBJ1-1; D gene: .; clone size: medium-sized; CDR3 protein: CRPAGQSWTEAFF; CDR3 DNA: TGCAGGCCCGCTGGGCAGAGTTGGACTGAAGCTTTCTTT
V gene: TRBV29-1; CDR3 length: 15; J gene: TRBJ2-7; D gene: TRBD1; clone size: many; CDR3 protein: CSAVPTGGARNEQYF; CDR3 DNA: TGCAGCGCAGTCCCGACAGGGGGCGCCAGGAACGAGCAGTACTTC
V gene: TRBV12-3/TRBV12-4; CDR3 length: 11; J gene: TRBJ2-7; D gene: .; clone size: many; CDR3 protein: CASSSRFDLHF; CDR3 DNA: TGTGCCAGCAGCTCTCGGTTCGATTTGCACTTC
V gene: TRBV4-2; CDR3 length: 14; J gene: TRBJ2-1; D gene: .; clone size: many; CDR3 protein: CASSQGFLDNEQFF; CDR3 DNA: TGTGCCAGCAGCCAAGGGTTCCTGGACAATGAGCAGTTCTTC
V gene: TRBV12-3/TRBV12-4; CDR3 length: 13; J gene: TRBJ2-3; D gene: .; clone size: many; CDR3 protein: CASAQASTDTQYF; CDR3 DNA: TGTGCCAGCGCACAGGCCAGCACAGATACGCAGTATTTT
V gene: TRBV7-9; CDR3 length: 15; J gene: TRBJ2-4; D gene: TRBD1; clone size: medium-sized; CDR3 protein: CASSHGQGEVNIQYF; CDR3 DNA: TGTGCCAGCAGCCATGGACAGGGCGAAGTAAACATTCAGTACTTC
V gene: TRBV7-2; CDR3 length: 16; J gene: TRBJ2-1; D gene: TRBD2; clone size: many; CDR3 protein: CASSLRIQRGHNEQFF; CDR3 DNA: TGTGCCAGCAGCTTAAGGATCCAGCGGGGTCACAATGAGCAGTTCTTC
V gene: TRBV19; CDR3 length: 14; J gene: TRBJ2-2; D gene: .; clone size: many; CDR3 protein: CASSIGGPTGELFF; CDR3 DNA: TGTGCCAGTAGTATTGGAGGGCCAACCGGGGAGCTGTTTTTT
V gene: TRBV6-6; CDR3 length: 16; J gene: TRBJ2-7; D gene: .; clone size: many; CDR3 protein: CASSYSTADHKPEQYF; CDR3 DNA: TGTGCCAGCAGTTACTCGACCGCCGATCATAAGCCGGAGCAGTACTTC
V gene: TRBV11-3; CDR3 length: 13; J gene: TRBJ1-1; D gene: .; clone size: many; CDR3 protein: CARPATSNTEAFF; CDR3 DNA: TGTGCCAGACCGGCTACTTCGAACACTGAAGCTTTCTTT
V gene: TRBV6-6; CDR3 length: 15; J gene: TRBJ1-5; D gene: TRBD1; clone size: medium-sized; CDR3 protein: CASSYYRGNNQPQHF; CDR3 DNA: TGTGCCAGCAGTTACTACAGGGGGAACAATCAGCCCCAGCATTTT
V gene: TRBV12-3/TRBV12-4; CDR3 length: 15; J gene: TRBJ2-7; D gene: TRBD2; clone size: many; CDR3 protein: CASSFLAGNAYEQYF; CDR3 DNA: TGTGCCAGCAGTTTCTTAGCGGGAAACGCCTACGAGCAGTACTTC
V gene: TRBV2; CDR3 length: 13; J gene: TRBJ1-2; D gene: .; clone size: medium-sized; CDR3 protein: CASRARPPYGYTF; CDR3 DNA: TGTGCCAGCAGGGCGAGGCCCCCCTATGGCTACACCTTC
V gene: TRBV16; CDR3 length: 15; J gene: TRBJ2-1; D gene: .; clone size: .; CDR3 protein: CASSQAGNSYNEQFF; CDR3 DNA: TGTGCCAGCAGCCAAGCGGGTAACTCCTACAATGAGCAGTTCTTC
V gene: TRBV4-2; CDR3 length: 14; J gene: TRBJ1-4; D gene: .; clone size: medium-sized; CDR3 protein: CASSQVAGSGKLFF; CDR3 DNA: TGTGCCAGCAGCCAAGTTGCAGGATCGGGCAAACTGTTTTTT
V gene: TRBV2; CDR3 length: 10; J gene: TRBJ1-2; D gene: .; clone size: medium-sized; CDR3 protein: CASRNYGYTF; CDR3 DNA: TGTGCCAGCAGAAACTATGGCTACACCTTC
V gene: TRBV20-1; CDR3 length: 13; J gene: TRBJ2-7; D gene: TRBD2; clone size: many; CDR3 protein: CSFRASGAYEQYF; CDR3 DNA: TGCAGCTTCCGGGCTAGCGGGGCCTACGAGCAGTACTTC
V gene: TRBV4-3; CDR3 length: 14; J gene: TRBJ1-1; D gene: .; clone size: many; CDR3 protein: CASSQIHEASGAFF; CDR3 DNA: TGCGCCAGCAGCCAAATACACGAGGCGTCTGGAGCTTTCTTT
V gene: TRBV7-9; CDR3 length: 12; J gene: TRBJ2-7; D gene: .; clone size: many; CDR3 protein: CASTSGNYEQYF; CDR3 DNA: TGTGCCAGCACCTCAGGGAACTACGAGCAGTACTTC
V gene: TRBV20-1; CDR3 length: 14; J gene: TRBJ1-5; D gene: TRBD1; clone size: many; CDR3 protein: CSARTGGFEQPQHF; CDR3 DNA: TGCAGTGCCCGGACAGGGGGGTTCGAACAGCCCCAGCATTTT
V gene: TRBV7-2; CDR3 length: 14; J gene: TRBJ1-5; D gene: .; clone size: many; CDR3 protein: CASSLTSSNQPQHF; CDR3 DNA: TGTGCCAGCAGCCTCACATCCTCCAATCAGCCCCAGCATTTT
V gene: TRBV6-2/TRBV6-3; CDR3 length: 14; J gene: TRBJ2-7; D gene: .; clone size: .; CDR3 protein: CASSYGSTAGEQYF; CDR3 DNA: TGTGCCAGCAGTTACGGCTCGACAGCCGGGGAGCAGTACTTC
V gene: TRBV20-1; CDR3 length: 18; J gene: TRBJ2-1; D gene: TRBD2; clone size: many; CDR3 protein: CSARGPPASGGGIGEQFF; CDR3 DNA: TGCAGTGCTAGGGGACCACCGGCTAGCGGGGGGGGGATTGGGGAGCAGTTCTTC
V gene: TRBV12-3/TRBV12-4; CDR3 length: 14; J gene: TRBJ2-4; D gene: .; clone size: many; CDR3 protein: CARRRGSAKNIQYF; CDR3 DNA: TGTGCCCGGAGACGCGGCTCGGCCAAAAACATTCAGTACTTC
V gene: TRBV5-1; CDR3 length: 13; J gene: TRBJ1-4; D gene: .; clone size: .; CDR3 protein: CASSWGAHEKLFF; CDR3 DNA: TGCGCCAGCAGCTGGGGGGCCCATGAAAAACTGTTTTTT
V gene: TRBV29-1; CDR3 length: 15; J gene: TRBJ2-1; D gene: TRBD2; clone size: .; CDR3 protein: CSVTGGEVRFNEQFF; CDR3 DNA: TGCAGCGTGACGGGGGGGGAAGTCAGGTTTAATGAGCAGTTCTTC
V gene: TRBV7-9; CDR3 length: 14; J gene: TRBJ1-1; D gene: TRBD1; clone size: many; CDR3 protein: CASSSRGLDTEAFF; CDR3 DNA: TGTGCCAGCAGCTCCAGGGGGCTCGACACTGAAGCTTTCTTT
V gene: TRBV7-2; CDR3 length: 13; J gene: TRBJ1-2; D gene: .; clone size: many; CDR3 protein: CASSLTGGYGYTF; CDR3 DNA: TGTGCCAGCAGCTTAACGGGAGGCTATGGCTACACCTTC
V gene: TRBV7-9; CDR3 length: 17; J gene: TRBJ2-5; D gene: .; clone size: many; CDR3 protein: CASSRPSRAQYQETQYF; CDR3 DNA: TGTGCCAGCAGCCGACCCTCCAGAGCCCAGTACCAAGAGACCCAGTACTTC
V gene: TRBV12-3/TRBV12-4; CDR3 length: 14; J gene: TRBJ2-1; D gene: TRBD1; clone size: medium-sized; CDR3 protein: CASSRTGGYNEQFF; CDR3 DNA: TGTGCCAGCAGTCGGACAGGGGGATACAATGAGCAGTTCTTC
V gene: TRBV29-1; CDR3 length: 12; J gene: TRBJ1-1; D gene: .; clone size: many; CDR3 protein: CSVVGKNTEAFF; CDR3 DNA: TGCAGCGTTGTTGGTAAGAACACTGAAGCTTTCTTT
V gene: TRBV9; CDR3 length: 14; J gene: TRBJ2-2; D gene: TRBD2; clone size: medium-sized; CDR3 protein: CASGGEIAPGELFF; CDR3 DNA: TGTGCCAGCGGGGGGGAGATTGCCCCCGGGGAGCTGTTTTTT
V gene: TRBV29-1; CDR3 length: 13; J gene: TRBJ1-5; D gene: .; clone size: many; CDR3 protein: CSVDWGGGQPQHF; CDR3 DNA: TGCAGCGTTGATTGGGGGGGGGGGCAGCCCCAGCATTTT
V gene: TRBV12-3/TRBV12-4; CDR3 length: 14; J gene: TRBJ1-1; D gene: .; clone size: many; CDR3 protein: CASRTSGPLTEAFF; CDR3 DNA: TGTGCCAGCAGAACTTCAGGGCCCCTCACTGAAGCTTTCTTT
V gene: TRBV7-2; CDR3 length: 16; J gene: TRBJ1-2; D gene: TRBD1; clone size: many; CDR3 protein: CASSWGTATSNYGYTF; CDR3 DNA: TGTGCCAGCAGCTGGGGGACAGCAACTTCTAACTATGGCTACACCTTC
V gene: TRBV5-4; CDR3 length: 14; J gene: TRBJ2-7; D gene: .; clone size: many; CDR3 protein: CASSLFTGPGEQYF; CDR3 DNA: TGTGCCAGCAGCTTGTTTACGGGGCCGGGCGAGCAGTACTTC
V gene: TRBV7-8; CDR3 length: 14; J gene: TRBJ2-7; D gene: .; clone size: many; CDR3 protein: CASSLVQGDRWKYF; CDR3 DNA: TGTGCCAGCAGCTTAGTACAGGGAGATCGTTGGAAGTACTTC
V gene: TRBV4-3; CDR3 length: 15; J gene: TRBJ2-3; D gene: .; clone size: many; CDR3 protein: CASSQVSAGTDTQYF; CDR3 DNA: TGCGCCAGCAGCCAAGTGTCAGCTGGCACAGATACGCAGTATTTT
V gene: TRBV20-1; CDR3 length: 16; J gene: TRBJ2-7; D gene: .; clone size: many; CDR3 protein: CSASTAWGEESYEQYF; CDR3 DNA: TGCAGTGCTTCTACGGCTTGGGGGGAAGAGAGCTACGAGCAGTACTTC
V gene: TRBV9; CDR3 length: 14; J gene: TRBJ1-1; D gene: .; clone size: many; CDR3 protein: CASSPGVHAAEAFF; CDR3 DNA: TGTGCCAGCAGCCCCGGGGTTCACGCGGCTGAAGCTTTCTTT
V gene: TRBV9; CDR3 length: 15; J gene: TRBJ2-2; D gene: TRBD1; clone size: many; CDR3 protein: CASSGTGENTGELFF; CDR3 DNA: TGTGCCAGCAGCGGTACAGGGGAGAACACCGGGGAGCTGTTTTTT
V gene: TRBV4-1; CDR3 length: 15; J gene: TRBJ1-1; D gene: .; clone size: .; CDR3 protein: CASSQALREDTEAFF; CDR3 DNA: TGCGCCAGCAGCCAAGCTCTAAGGGAGGACACTGAAGCTTTCTTT
V gene: TRBV2; CDR3 length: 15; J gene: TRBJ1-5; D gene: TRBD1; clone size: many; CDR3 protein: CASRRDRGSNQPQHF; CDR3 DNA: TGTGCCAGCAGACGGGACAGGGGTAGCAATCAGCCCCAGCATTTT